The entry below gives a single T cell receptor (beta chain) sequence along with its context. This specimen comes from a study of blood T cells in healthy people across ages. Primed by a sample-barcoded 5' primer and a J-beta primer mix, a second PCR proceeded for about 7 to 11 cycles. TCRdb reprocessed the 5' RACE reads with MiXCR, giving one entry per CDR3 protein. The sample lists fewer than 950,000 distinct CDR3 sequences, roughly 53% occurring once. The specimen sequenced was blood. The sequence derives from an elderly man in good health.

CDR3 in amino acids: CASGAGDYGYTF. The DNA for the CDR3 is TGTGCTAGTGGGGCAGGGGACTATGGCTACACCTTC. The V and J genes are TRBV12-5 and TRBJ1-2, with a weak D call TRBD1 (6 bases). Trimming removed 6 bases from V and 3 bases from J, with 8 bases in between. The germline gives CDR1 LGHNT, CDR2 FRNRAP. The CDR3 is 12 amino acids.